One sample yielded the 8 T cell receptor beta chains listed below, sequenced in a study of lymphopenia after photon versus proton radiotherapy. The table came from immunoSEQ multiplex PCR; TCRdb's copy has only in-frame clones and leaves some out. The data show around 20,000 clones, 80% to 95% seen once. The material sequenced was peripheral blood, taken from a patient treated with proton-based radiotherapy. These receptors originate from a woman in her 70s with pancreatic cancer. Some clones in this sample may be carry-over from other donors' samples.

This chain joins TRBV7-8 and TRBJ1-6, with a tentative D call TRBD1 (5 bases). Germline lookup yields CDR1 SGHVS and CDR2 FQNEAQ. CDR3 size: 14 residues. Deletions cut 2 bases from V and 8 bases from J, with 10 bases between. The CDR3 region is CASSLYRNDSPLHF. The CDR3, as DNA: TGTGCCAGCAGCTTATACAGGAACGATTCACCCCTCCACTTT.

The J gene is TRBJ2-7, the V gene TRBV27; D perhaps matches TRBD1 (5 bases). Germline V gene lookup returns CDR1 MNHEY and CDR2 SMNVEV (reference sequence). V shed 4 bases and J shed 2 bases, with 12 bases lying between them. The CDR3 covers 14 residues. CDR3 sequence reads: CASSSAGHAYEQYF. CDR3 bases: TGTGCCAGCAGTTCGGCAGGGCATGCCTACGAGCAGTACTTC.

There are a few counts of this clone. The rearrangement links TRBV7-9 to TRBJ1-1, with a possible D match to TRBD1 (5 bases). The CDR3 is made up of 13 amino acids. The V gene's germline CDR1 is SEHNR and CDR2 FQNEAQ (reference sequence). For the CDR3, the DNA is TGTGAGACACAAAGGGGATTAAGGACTGAAGCTTTCTTT. This encodes CETQRGLRTEAFF. Together with reference TRBV7-9 and TRBJ1-1, the CDR3 gives the full variable domain: DTGVSQNPRHKITKRGQNVTFRCDPISEHNRLYWYRQTLGQGPEFLTYFQNEAQLEKSRLLSDRFSAERPKGSFSTLEIQRTEQGDSAMYLCETQRGLRTEAFFGQGTRLTVV.

This sequence joins TRBV6-5 and TRBJ2-5; D perhaps matches TRBD1 (5 bases). Per the germline V gene, CDR1 is MNHEY and CDR2 is SVGAGI. V lost 0 bases, J lost 3 bases, and 11 bases lay in between. The CDR3 covers 15 residues. CDR3 in amino acids: CASSYSLFREETQYF. The CDR3 DNA is TGTGCCAGCAGTTACTCGTTATTCAGGGAAGAGACCCAGTACTTC.

The chain links TRBV30 to TRBJ1-1; D unclear. This CDR3 contains 14 residues. Germline V lookup: CDR1 GTSNPN, CDR2 SVGIG (reference sequence). Trimming removed 2 bases from V and 1 base from J, with 11 bases in between. The CDR3 reads CAWSYSVRNTEAFF. In DNA, the CDR3 is TGTGCCTGGAGTTACTCAGTACGGAACACTGAAGCTTTCTTT.

The V and J genes are TRBV2 and TRBJ2-2; D gene unclear. Germline V CDR1 and CDR2: SNHLY, FYNNEI. This CDR3 is 14 amino acids long. V lost 5 bases to trimming and J lost 4 bases, with 11 bases between them. DNA of the CDR3: TGTGCCAGCAGTCCATACGACTTCACCGGGGAGCTGTTTTTT. Translating gives CASSPYDFTGELFF.

The rearrangement links TRBV6-5 to TRBJ2-7; a possible D gene is TRBD1 (6 bases). The CDR3 covers 15 residues. Trimming removed 5 bases from V and 0 bases from J, with 14 bases in between. Germline assignment: CDR1 MNHEY and CDR2 SVGAGI. The CDR3 DNA sequence: TGTGCCAGCAGTCCCCAGGGGCTCCTCTCCTACGAGCAGTACTTC. It translates to CASSPQGLLSYEQYF.

The chain uses TRBV28 and TRBJ1-2, with 7 bases lining up with TRBD1. Per germline, CDR1 MDHEN and CDR2 SYDVKM. Trimming cost V 4 bases and J 4 bases; bases outside gene matches: 12. The CDR3 contains 16 residues. The CDR3 protein is CASSWAEGASFYGYTF. CDR3 nucleotides: TGTGCCAGCAGTTGGGCAGAGGGGGCTTCGTTCTATGGCTACACCTTC.